Below are 27 T cell receptor beta chains sequenced from a single sample in a study of blood T cell repertoires in COVID-19. Method: immunoSEQ multiplex PCR; TCRdb's copy keeps in-frame clones and lacks some. This sample has about 160,000 clones; over 70% occur once, and the top ten carry about 6%. Sequenced sample: PBMCs or T cells enriched from blood (not recorded which). The receptors here all came from a woman between 35 and 50 years old with acute COVID-19.

The V gene is TRBV12-3 or TRBV12-4, the J gene TRBJ2-3; D may be TRBD2 (5 bases). The CDR3 covers 13 residues. The V end lost 6 bases, the J end lost 7 bases, and 14 bases lay between the germline ends. The CDR3 loop is CASRAGLSNTQYF. The CDR3 DNA reads as TGTGCCAGCAGGGCGGGCCTCTCGAATACGCAGTATTTT.

V gene TRBV7-2 combines with J gene TRBJ2-3; 10 bases are a match to TRBD1. V lost 5 bases and J lost 1; bases outside the gene matches: 6. The germline CDR1 and CDR2 sequences are SGHTA and FQGNSA. This CDR3 spans 16 amino acids. CDR3 nucleotides: TGTGCCAGCAGCCTGGCCGGGACAGGGGGCACAGATACGCAGTATTTT. It encodes CASSLAGTGGTDTQYF.

The chain recombines TRBV9 with TRBJ2-5; D unclear. The ends were cut back, 3 bases at V and 7 bases at J, with 16 bases in the middle. From germline, CDR1 is SGDLS and CDR2 YYNGEE. There are 14 residues in the CDR3. The CDR3 here is CASSAPSELGTQYF. CDR3 in DNA: TGTGCCAGCAGCGCCCCGTCGGAGTTGGGGACCCAGTACTTC.

The chain links TRBV19 to TRBJ1-2; 7 bases line up with TRBD1. This CDR3 region has 12 residues. The ends lost 2 bases at V and 10 bases at J; junction bases unmatched: 4. Germline V CDR1 and CDR2: LNHDA, SQIVND (reference sequence). The CDR3 nucleotides are TGTGCCAGTAGTATACGGGGACAGCTCTACACCTTC. Protein: CASSIRGQLYTF.

This clone was seen ten or more times. This sequence joins TRBV6-4 and TRBJ2-1; 12 bases are shared with TRBD2. The CDR3 has 15 residues. With V trimmed by 4 bases and J by 4 bases, 2 bases remained unmatched. Germline V gene lookup returns CDR1 MRHNA and CDR2 SNTAGT. The CDR3 sequence: CASSATSGGYNEQFF. CDR3 nucleotide sequence: TGTGCCAGCAGTGCCACTAGCGGGGGGTACAATGAGCAGTTCTTC.

V and J are TRBV2 and TRBJ1-2, with D possibly being TRBD1 (5 bases). The ends were cut back, 3 bases at V and 0 bases at J, with 17 bases in the middle. The germline CDR1 and CDR2 sequences are SNHLY and FYNNEI. This CDR3 has 17 amino acids. This CDR3 is CASSDLQTESPNYGYTF. The CDR3 region has the DNA TGTGCCAGCAGTGACCTTCAGACAGAATCCCCTAACTATGGCTACACCTTC.

This chain connects TRBV21-1 to TRBJ2-5; TRBD2, as called in the table, went unchecked against the DNA. TRBV21-1 is termed a pseudogene. This CDR3 has 15 residues. The CDR3 region is CASSKWRKRKETQYF. The CDR3 DNA reads TGTGCCAGCAGCAAATGGCGTAAGCGGAAAGAGACCCAGTACTTC.

The sample holds a few counts of this clone. The chain has TRBV2 and TRBJ2-7; 9 bases agree with TRBD2. The germline V gene encodes CDR1 SNHLY and CDR2 FYNNEI. This CDR3 spans 13 amino acids. With V trimmed by 6 bases and J by 4 bases, 4 bases remained unmatched. DNA for the CDR3: TGTGCCAGCAGCCTAGCGGGAAATTACGAGCAGTACTTC. It specifies CASSLAGNYEQYF.

V usage is TRBV6-5 and J usage is TRBJ1-2; D is ambiguous. The germline gives CDR1 MNHEY, CDR2 SVGAGI. CDR3 length equals 11 residues. Trimming removed 8 bases from V and 2 bases from J, with 6 bases in between. In DNA form, the CDR3 reads TGTGCCAGCGAGAGAAACTATGGCTACACCTTC. Its translation: CASERNYGYTF.

CDR3 amino acids: CASSQDRPSGRAGANVLTF. The CDR3 DNA follows: TGCGCCAGCAGCCAAGATCGGCCTAGCGGGAGGGCTGGGGCCAACGTCCTGACTTTC. The chain has TRBV4-1 and TRBJ2-6; 12 positions agree with TRBD2. There are 19 residues in the CDR3. Germline CDR1 and CDR2: MGHRA and YSYEKL. V lost 0 bases, J lost 2 bases, and 5 bases stayed unmatched.

The CDR3 loop is CATGTDISFQETQYF. In DNA form, the CDR3 reads TGTGCCACCGGGACAGACATTTCTTTCCAAGAGACCCAGTACTTC. This sequence joins TRBV10-3 and TRBJ2-5, with 7 bases identical to TRBD1. Germline V gene sequence: CDR1 ENHRY, CDR2 SYGVKD. Trimming cost V 10 bases and J 1 base; bases outside gene matches: 12. CDR3 length equals 15 residues.

The J gene is TRBJ1-2, the V gene TRBV5-8, with TRBD1 matching 8 bases. The CDR3 consists of 15 residues. The ends lost 3 bases at V and 3 bases at J; junction bases unmatched: 7. In germline, CDR1 is SGHTS, CDR2 YDEGEE. The CDR3 DNA is TGTGCCAGCAGCTCCAGGGACAGGTTATACTATGGCTACACCTTC. Residues: CASSSRDRLYYGYTF.

The CDR3 spells CASSEAPGLAEGMGYNEQFF. CDR3 nucleotide sequence: TGTGCCAGCAGTGAAGCGCCGGGACTAGCGGAGGGTATGGGCTACAATGAGCAGTTCTTC. The chain is built from TRBV2 and TRBJ2-1; 11 nucleotides match TRBD2. V was clipped by 0 bases and J by 3 bases; unmatched bases: 13. CDR1 is SNHLY and CDR2 is FYNNEI in the germline V gene. The CDR3 consists of 20 residues.

This chain connects TRBV7-9 to TRBJ2-7, with D perhaps matching TRBD2 (6 bases). Germline values: CDR1 SEHNR, CDR2 FQNEAQ (reference sequence). CDR3 size: 12 residues. Trimming took 11 bases from V and 6 from J, leaving 17 bases between them. The CDR3 DNA is TGTGCCTACCGGGGGAATTCTGGCGAGCAGTACTTC. It encodes CAYRGNSGEQYF.

DNA of the CDR3: TGTGCCAGCAACGCCGACAGATCGGGCGAAAAACTGTTTTTT. It yields the protein CASNADRSGEKLFF. The V and J genes are TRBV7-9 and TRBJ1-4, with D tentatively TRBD1 (5 bases). Trimming cost V 7 bases and J 8 bases, with 17 bases left between them. Per the germline V gene, CDR1 is SEHNR and CDR2 is FQNEAQ (reference sequence). The CDR3 consists of 14 residues.

The chain joins TRBV5-1 to TRBJ1-1, with TRBD1 identical over 7 bases. The CDR3 totals 14 residues. Unmatched junction bases numbered 4, after V lost 2 bases and J lost 3 bases. Germline-derived CDR1 and CDR2 are SGHRS and YFSETQ. Here the CDR3 reads CASSLDRVDTEAFF. CDR3 bases: TGCGCCAGCAGCTTAGACAGGGTTGACACTGAAGCTTTCTTT.

The V call is TRBV2, the J call TRBJ1-4; D remains unclear. The ends were cut back, 7 bases at V and 8 bases at J, with 14 bases in the middle. CDR1 and CDR2 from the germline V gene are SNHLY and FYNNEI. There are 13 residues in the CDR3. The CDR3, as DNA: TGTGCCAGCAAAACGGAGGTGATGGAAAAACTGTTTTTT. This gives the protein CASKTEVMEKLFF.

The chain recombines TRBV15 with TRBJ2-3; weak D call: TRBD2 (6 bases). The CDR3 totals 17 residues. The V end lost 6 bases, the J end lost 1 base, and 20 bases lay between the germline ends. Germline assignment: CDR1 LNHNV and CDR2 YYDKDF (reference sequence). The CDR3 loop reads CATSISGGRSRTDTQYF. The CDR3 DNA reads as TGTGCCACCAGTATCAGTGGGGGGAGGAGTCGCACAGATACGCAGTATTTT.

The chain links TRBV2 to TRBJ1-4; D is unresolved. CDR3 length: 10 residues. V shed 8 bases and J shed 10 bases, with 8 bases lying between them. Germline lookup yields CDR1 SNHLY and CDR2 FYNNEI. Here the CDR3 DNA reads TGTGCCAGCTCTCTCGGAAAACTGTTTTTT. Translation: CASSLGKLFF.

This sequence joins TRBV13 and TRBJ1-2, with 8 bases that match TRBD1. This CDR3 contains 15 residues. Unmatched junction bases numbered 0, after V lost 0 bases and J lost 0 bases. The V gene's germline CDR1 is PRHDT and CDR2 FYEKMQ (reference sequence). The CDR3 DNA follows: TGTGCCAGCAGCTTAGGGACAGGGGCTAACTATGGCTACACCTTC. Translation: CASSLGTGANYGYTF.

The genes are TRBV19 and TRBJ2-3; 10 bases align to TRBD1. Germline CDR1 is LNHDA and CDR2 is SQIVND (reference sequence). With V trimmed by 4 bases and J by 0 bases, 13 bases remained unmatched. This CDR3 region has 19 residues. The CDR3 DNA sequence: TGTGCCAGTAGTACACTGACAGGGGGCGCAACCTGGAGCACAGATACGCAGTATTTT. Encoded protein: CASSTLTGGATWSTDTQYF.

This chain joins TRBV18 and TRBJ2-5, with TRBD2 matching 8 bases. V trimming: 6 bases; J trimming: 2 bases; junction bases outside the gene matches: 8. Germline V gene sequence: CDR1 KGHSH, CDR2 LQKENI. The CDR3 covers 15 residues. CDR3 sequence: CASSRLAGRQETQYF. The CDR3 DNA follows: TGTGCCAGCTCTCGTCTAGCGGGTAGACAAGAGACCCAGTACTTC.

The rearrangement joins TRBV19 to TRBJ2-6; D might be TRBD1 (5 bases). Trimming pared 4 bases from V and 1 base from J, leaving 14 bases between. The CDR3 consists of 17 residues. Germline V gene lookup returns CDR1 LNHDA and CDR2 SQIVND (reference sequence). The chain's CDR3 is CASSSRTRASGANVLTF. The CDR3 DNA reads TGTGCCAGTAGTAGTCGTACCAGGGCGTCTGGGGCCAACGTCCTGACTTTC.

This clone turned up a few times. The rearrangement uses TRBV3-1 (or the pseudogene TRBV3-2) and TRBJ1-1, with D unresolved. The CDR3 spans 14 residues. The ends were cut back, 0 bases at V and 11 bases at J, with 16 bases in the middle. Per germline, CDR1 LGHDT and CDR2 YNNKEL (reference sequence). The CDR3 region is CASSQESSGRGAFF. CDR3 coding DNA: TGTGCCAGCAGCCAAGAAAGTAGCGGGAGAGGGGCTTTCTTT.

The chain has TRBV30 and TRBJ1-1; maybe TRBD1 (5 bases). The CDR3 contains 13 residues. V was trimmed by 0 bases and J by 8 bases, leaving 13 bases between them. Germline V gene lookup returns CDR1 GTSNPN and CDR2 SVGIG (reference sequence). This CDR3 is CAWSVGNNREAFF. DNA of the CDR3: TGTGCCTGGAGTGTTGGAAATAACAGGGAAGCTTTCTTT.

This clone showed up just once. The V gene is TRBV30, the J gene TRBJ2-1; a weak D match, TRBD2 (5 bases). CDR1 and CDR2 from the germline V gene are GTSNPN and SVGIG (reference sequence). Trimming shortened V by 1 base and J by 0 bases, and 7 bases separated the two germline ends. The length of the CDR3 is 14 residues. CDR3 amino acids: CAWSDGISYNEQFF. The DNA for the CDR3 is TGTGCCTGGAGTGACGGGATCTCCTACAATGAGCAGTTCTTC.

The chain carries TRBV7-5 and TRBJ1-1; TRBD1 is the table's D call and was not checked against the DNA. TRBV7-5 has pseudogene status. The CDR3 has 14 amino acids. The CDR3 region is CARSYRASMSEAFF. The CDR3 DNA reads TGTGCCAGAAGTTACAGGGCGTCTATGAGTGAAGCTTTCTTT.